This TCR beta chain was identified in a study of cytomegalovirus exposure and HLA in healthy donors. Details on this clone: Antigen: not known.

V gave up 5 bases and J gave up 3 bases; unmatched junction bases: 2. CDR3 length: 13 amino acids. Germline-derived CDR1 and CDR2 are MNHNS and SASEGT. Points from the study as a whole: An analysis was carried out later, and it reportedly showed fewer N-insertions in an Asian-associated ancestry cluster than the approximately 660-donor mean. It was reported that TCR beta sequences correctly inferred the HLA-A and HLA-B alleles for most subjects.

This PCR relied on a set of 60 Vbeta primers and 13 Jbeta primers. Sequencing was performed with immunoSEQ multiplex PCR; in TCRdb, only in-frame clones are kept and a portion is missing. The sample gives some 93,000 clones, around a tenth of which show up once; around 4.9% is in the top ten. The receptor was derived from a man aged 50-59 years in good health and CMV-seropositive. The chain joins TRBV6-1 to TRBJ2-3, with TRBD2 matching over 7 bases. The sample taken for sequencing was PBMCs. The CDR3 sequence: CASSRDYTDTQYF. The CDR3, as DNA: TGTGCCAGCAGTCGGGACTATACAGATACGCAGTATTTT.